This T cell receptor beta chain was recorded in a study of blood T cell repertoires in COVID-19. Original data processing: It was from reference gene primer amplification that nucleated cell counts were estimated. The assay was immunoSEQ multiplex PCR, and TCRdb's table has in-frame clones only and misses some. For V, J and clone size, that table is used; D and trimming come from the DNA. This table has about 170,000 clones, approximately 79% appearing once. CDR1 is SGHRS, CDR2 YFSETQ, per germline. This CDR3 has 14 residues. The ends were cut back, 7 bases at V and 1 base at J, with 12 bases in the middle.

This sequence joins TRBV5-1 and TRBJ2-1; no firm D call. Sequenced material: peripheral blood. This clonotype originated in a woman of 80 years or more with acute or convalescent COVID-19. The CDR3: CASRLQFSYNEQFF. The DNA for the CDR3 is TGCGCCAGCCGACTCCAGTTTTCCTACAATGAGCAGTTCTTC.